Listed below are T cell receptor beta chains from one sample, sequenced in a study of blood T cell repertoires in COVID-19. The method was immunoSEQ multiplex PCR; TCRdb's version includes in-frame clones alone and lacks a portion of them. The top ten hold approximately 0.8% of the sample, which has under 200,000 clones, approximately 91% seen once. The sequenced material came from PBMCs or T cells enriched from blood (not recorded which). The receptor set was obtained from a woman under 30 who had recovered from COVID-19. Both conserved end residues are part of each CDR3. The order of the fields is clone size, V gene, D gene, J gene, CDR3 protein, CDR3 DNA. D genes are given only for firm matches. Clone sizes are given selectively: once, few, many, or a class where the clone is expanded.

clone_size: NA; v_call: TRBV28; d_call: TRBD2; j_call: TRBJ2-7; cdr3_aa: CAITRAGMPYEQYF; cdr3_nt: TGTGCCATTACACGAGCGGGAATGCCCTACGAGCAGTACTTC
clone_size: NA; v_call: TRBV2; d_call: NA; j_call: TRBJ2-6; cdr3_aa: CASSEARGMANVLTF; cdr3_nt: TGTGCCAGCAGTGAAGCTAGAGGAATGGCCAACGTCCTGACTTTC
clone_size: NA; v_call: TRBV25-1; d_call: TRBD1; j_call: TRBJ2-1; cdr3_aa: CASSARDRVLNEQFF; cdr3_nt: TGTGCCAGCAGTGCCCGGGACAGGGTATTGAATGAGCAGTTCTTC
clone_size: NA; v_call: TRBV28; d_call: TRBD1; j_call: TRBJ1-5; cdr3_aa: CASSPIAGTGDQPQHF; cdr3_nt: TGTGCCAGCAGTCCCATTGCCGGGACAGGCGATCAGCCCCAGCATTTT
clone_size: NA; v_call: TRBV7-2; d_call: TRBD2; j_call: TRBJ2-7; cdr3_aa: CASSLAAGHGHEQYF; cdr3_nt: TGTGCCAGCAGCTTGGCAGCGGGGCATGGGCACGAGCAGTACTTC
clone_size: NA; v_call: TRBV29-1; d_call: NA; j_call: TRBJ2-1; cdr3_aa: CSAGGTGSYNEQFF; cdr3_nt: TGCAGCGCGGGAGGGACAGGGTCCTACAATGAGCAGTTCTTC
clone_size: few; v_call: TRBV14; d_call: NA; j_call: TRBJ2-7; cdr3_aa: CASSSLFRSYEQYF; cdr3_nt: TGTGCCAGCAGCTCACTGTTCAGGTCCTACGAGCAGTACTTC
clone_size: NA; v_call: TRBV14; d_call: TRBD2; j_call: TRBJ2-1; cdr3_aa: CASSQDWFEASGDNEQFF; cdr3_nt: TGTGCCAGCAGCCAAGATTGGTTCGAGGCTAGCGGGGACAATGAGCAGTTCTTC
clone_size: NA; v_call: TRBV28; d_call: NA; j_call: TRBJ2-5; cdr3_aa: CASSPLRGRSDQETQYF; cdr3_nt: TGTGCCAGCAGCCCTCTTCGGGGGAGGAGCGACCAAGAGACCCAGTACTTC
clone_size: NA; v_call: TRBV28; d_call: NA; j_call: TRBJ2-7; cdr3_aa: CASSLQGNSYEQYF; cdr3_nt: TGTGCCAGCAGTTTGCAGGGCAACTCCTACGAGCAGTACTTC
clone_size: NA; v_call: TRBV23-1; d_call: NA; j_call: TRBJ2-7; cdr3_aa: CASSQSEPGSEPYEQYF; cdr3_nt: TGCGCCAGCAGTCAATCGGAACCGGGATCGGAACCCTACGAGCAGTACTTC
clone_size: NA; v_call: TRBV7-7; d_call: TRBD2; j_call: TRBJ2-7; cdr3_aa: CASSLGPSGRIDEQYF; cdr3_nt: TGTGCTAGCAGCTTAGGGCCTAGCGGGAGAATAGACGAGCAGTACTTC
clone_size: NA; v_call: TRBV27; d_call: NA; j_call: TRBJ2-2; cdr3_aa: CASSRGSRNTGELFF; cdr3_nt: TGTGCCAGCAGTCGGGGTAGCAGGAACACCGGGGAGCTGTTTTTT
clone_size: NA; v_call: TRBV4-1; d_call: NA; j_call: TRBJ1-1; cdr3_aa: CASSPRLAGEAFF; cdr3_nt: TGCGCCAGCAGCCCAAGACTGGCGGGCGAAGCTTTCTTT
clone_size: few; v_call: TRBV30; d_call: NA; j_call: TRBJ2-3; cdr3_aa: CAWGTQGTQYF; cdr3_nt: TGTGCCTGGGGGACACAGGGCACGCAGTATTTT
clone_size: NA; v_call: TRBV12-3/TRBV12-4; d_call: NA; j_call: TRBJ2-3; cdr3_aa: CASSLKYTQYF; cdr3_nt: TGTGCCAGCAGTCTAAAGTATACGCAGTATTTT
clone_size: NA; v_call: TRBV5-6; d_call: TRBD1; j_call: TRBJ2-7; cdr3_aa: CASSLLTGGEQYF; cdr3_nt: TGTGCCAGCAGCCTATTAACAGGGGGCGAGCAGTACTTC
clone_size: NA; v_call: TRBV4-3; d_call: NA; j_call: TRBJ2-4; cdr3_aa: CASSQERSGLAKNIQYF; cdr3_nt: TGCGCCAGCAGCCAAGAGAGGTCAGGGCTAGCCAAAAACATTCAGTACTTC
clone_size: NA; v_call: TRBV7-9; d_call: NA; j_call: TRBJ2-5; cdr3_aa: CASSLVGGTQYF; cdr3_nt: TGTGCCAGCAGCTTAGTTGGAGGGACCCAGTACTTC
clone_size: NA; v_call: TRBV3-1/TRBV3-2; d_call: TRBD2; j_call: TRBJ2-7; cdr3_aa: CASSQGGGLALDKQYF; cdr3_nt: TGTGCCAGCAGCCAAGGCGGGGGACTAGCCTTGGATAAGCAGTACTTC
clone_size: NA; v_call: TRBV9; d_call: NA; j_call: TRBJ2-1; cdr3_aa: CASSETGLSYNEQFF; cdr3_nt: TGTGCCAGCAGTGAGACAGGACTCTCCTACAATGAGCAGTTCTTC
clone_size: NA; v_call: TRBV29-1; d_call: NA; j_call: TRBJ1-4; cdr3_aa: CSGGRSNEKLFF; cdr3_nt: TGCAGCGGGGGACGGTCTAATGAAAAACTGTTTTTT
clone_size: NA; v_call: TRBV9; d_call: NA; j_call: TRBJ2-3; cdr3_aa: CASSRVTDTQYF; cdr3_nt: TGTGCCAGCAGCCGAGTTACAGATACGCAGTATTTT
clone_size: once; v_call: TRBV7-9; d_call: TRBD1; j_call: TRBJ1-2; cdr3_aa: CASSRDRSNGYTF; cdr3_nt: TGTGCCAGCAGCCGGGACAGAAGTAATGGCTACACCTTC
clone_size: NA; v_call: TRBV2; d_call: TRBD1; j_call: TRBJ1-6; cdr3_aa: CASAGQANSPLHF; cdr3_nt: TGTGCCAGCGCGGGACAGGCTAATTCACCCCTCCACTTT
clone_size: NA; v_call: TRBV7-9; d_call: TRBD1; j_call: TRBJ1-2; cdr3_aa: CASSNNDRGRPYGYTF; cdr3_nt: TGTGCCAGCAGTAATAATGACAGGGGAAGACCCTATGGCTACACCTTC
clone_size: NA; v_call: TRBV19; d_call: NA; j_call: TRBJ1-1; cdr3_aa: CASSIRDSAFF; cdr3_nt: TGTGCCAGTAGCATCCGGGACTCGGCTTTCTTT
clone_size: NA; v_call: TRBV3-1/TRBV3-2; d_call: NA; j_call: TRBJ1-2; cdr3_aa: CASSQDHLRGIYGYTF; cdr3_nt: TGTGCCAGCAGCCAAGACCACCTGAGGGGGATCTATGGCTACACCTTC
clone_size: few; v_call: TRBV2; d_call: NA; j_call: TRBJ2-3; cdr3_aa: CASSEWGGTDTQYF; cdr3_nt: TGTGCCAGCAGTGAATGGGGGGGCACAGATACGCAGTATTTT
clone_size: NA; v_call: TRBV29-1; d_call: TRBD2; j_call: TRBJ2-1; cdr3_aa: CSVVPFSGRRSYNEQFF; cdr3_nt: TGCAGCGTTGTTCCCTTTAGCGGGAGAAGATCCTACAATGAGCAGTTCTTC
clone_size: NA; v_call: TRBV7-8; d_call: TRBD2; j_call: TRBJ2-7; cdr3_aa: CASSFLPATSGSSYEQYF; cdr3_nt: TGTGCCAGCAGCTTCCTACCGGCAACTAGCGGGAGCTCCTACGAGCAGTACTTC
clone_size: NA; v_call: TRBV4-1; d_call: NA; j_call: TRBJ1-5; cdr3_aa: CASSQYREGDQPQHF; cdr3_nt: TGCGCCAGCAGCCAGTACAGGGAGGGGGATCAGCCCCAGCATTTT
clone_size: NA; v_call: TRBV27; d_call: TRBD2; j_call: TRBJ2-3; cdr3_aa: CASSSGGPRTDTQYF; cdr3_nt: TGTGCCAGCAGTTCGGGGGGACCCCGCACAGATACGCAGTATTTT
clone_size: NA; v_call: TRBV7-3; d_call: TRBD2; j_call: TRBJ2-2; cdr3_aa: CASSPAGTSYPGELFF; cdr3_nt: TGTGCCAGCAGCCCCGCCGGGACTAGCTACCCCGGGGAGCTGTTTTTT
clone_size: NA; v_call: TRBV9; d_call: NA; j_call: TRBJ1-3; cdr3_aa: CASSVQAGNTIYF; cdr3_nt: TGTGCCAGCAGCGTACAGGCGGGAAACACCATATATTTT
clone_size: NA; v_call: TRBV2; d_call: NA; j_call: TRBJ2-1; cdr3_aa: CASRKTGNYNEQFF; cdr3_nt: TGTGCCAGCAGAAAGACAGGAAACTACAATGAGCAGTTCTTC
clone_size: NA; v_call: TRBV5-8; d_call: NA; j_call: TRBJ1-1; cdr3_aa: CASSLLNTEAFF; cdr3_nt: TGTGCCAGCAGCCTTTTGAACACTGAAGCTTTCTTT
clone_size: NA; v_call: TRBV9; d_call: NA; j_call: TRBJ2-5; cdr3_aa: CASSGGQFKYQETQYF; cdr3_nt: TGTGCCAGCAGCGGGGGACAATTCAAGTACCAAGAGACCCAGTACTTC
clone_size: NA; v_call: TRBV2; d_call: TRBD1; j_call: TRBJ2-7; cdr3_aa: CASRSTGISYEQYF; cdr3_nt: TGTGCCAGCAGATCGACAGGGATCTCCTACGAGCAGTACTTC
clone_size: NA; v_call: TRBV13; d_call: TRBD2; j_call: TRBJ2-7; cdr3_aa: CASSSTSGIEQYF; cdr3_nt: TGTGCCAGCAGCTCCACTAGCGGGATCGAGCAGTACTTC
clone_size: NA; v_call: TRBV28; d_call: NA; j_call: TRBJ2-1; cdr3_aa: CASSLSIYNEQFF; cdr3_nt: TGTGCCAGCAGTTTATCTATCTACAATGAGCAGTTCTTC
clone_size: NA; v_call: TRBV6-5; d_call: NA; j_call: TRBJ2-7; cdr3_aa: CASSRTASYEQYF; cdr3_nt: TGTGCCAGCAGTCGGACAGCTAGCTACGAGCAGTACTTC
clone_size: NA; v_call: TRBV3-1/TRBV3-2; d_call: TRBD2; j_call: TRBJ2-1; cdr3_aa: CASRPSGRGYNEQFF; cdr3_nt: TGTGCCAGCAGGCCTAGCGGGAGGGGTTACAATGAGCAGTTCTTC
clone_size: NA; v_call: TRBV28; d_call: NA; j_call: TRBJ1-4; cdr3_aa: CASSSPGEKLFF; cdr3_nt: TGTGCCAGCAGTTCCCCAGGTGAAAAACTGTTTTTT
clone_size: NA; v_call: TRBV29-1; d_call: TRBD1; j_call: TRBJ1-1; cdr3_aa: CSADRTGGSDTEAFF; cdr3_nt: TGCAGCGCTGACCGGACAGGGGGATCGGACACTGAAGCTTTCTTT
clone_size: NA; v_call: TRBV28; d_call: TRBD1; j_call: TRBJ2-7; cdr3_aa: CASSLLDRADEQYF; cdr3_nt: TGTGCCAGCAGCCTTCTCGACAGGGCTGACGAGCAGTACTTC
clone_size: NA; v_call: TRBV11-2; d_call: NA; j_call: TRBJ2-1; cdr3_aa: CASSLTGQRGYEQFF; cdr3_nt: TGTGCCAGCAGCTTAACAGGGCAAAGAGGATATGAGCAGTTCTTC
clone_size: NA; v_call: TRBV7-3; d_call: NA; j_call: TRBJ1-4; cdr3_aa: CARARGELTNEKLFF; cdr3_nt: TGTGCCAGGGCCCGGGGGGAGCTAACTAATGAAAAACTGTTTTTT
clone_size: NA; v_call: TRBV10-3; d_call: TRBD1; j_call: TRBJ2-1; cdr3_aa: CAIKQASGTGRNEQFF; cdr3_nt: TGTGCCATCAAGCAAGCTTCCGGGACAGGCCGCAATGAGCAGTTCTTC
clone_size: NA; v_call: TRBV5-1; d_call: NA; j_call: TRBJ2-2; cdr3_aa: CASSLDGGNTGELFF; cdr3_nt: TGCGCCAGCAGCTTGGACGGGGGGAACACCGGGGAGCTGTTTTTT
clone_size: NA; v_call: TRBV18; d_call: NA; j_call: TRBJ2-7; cdr3_aa: CASSTSSYEQYF; cdr3_nt: TGTGCCAGCTCAACTAGCTCCTACGAGCAGTACTTC
clone_size: NA; v_call: TRBV5-1; d_call: TRBD1; j_call: TRBJ1-2; cdr3_aa: CASRYRDRAYGYTF; cdr3_nt: TGCGCCAGCAGATACCGGGACAGGGCCTATGGCTACACCTTC